Listed here are 13 T cell receptor beta chains from one sample, sequenced in a study of circulating CD8 cells and anti-PD-1 response in melanoma. From live CD3+CD8+TCRalphabeta+ cells, four PD-1 and/or TIGIT subsets were sorted. The QIAseq Immune Repertoire TCR panel built the libraries from approximately 15 ng of total RNA. TCRdb ran MiXCR on the reads and lists one entry per CDR3 protein. The sample holds under 700 distinct CDR3 sequences, 10% seen once. Material: CD8+ T cells from PBMCs, obtained at baseline or after one month of anti-PD-1 therapy (not recorded which). The receptor source for this set is a human donor with melanoma.

This chain uses TRBV20-1 with TRBJ2-1, with 11 bases that match TRBD2. V lost 0 bases, J lost 9 bases, and 7 bases stayed unmatched. Germline V gene sequence: CDR1 DFQATT, CDR2 SNEGSKA (reference sequence). The CDR3 totals 15 residues. The chain's CDR3 is CSARDLPSGGSEQFF. CDR3 nucleotide sequence: TGCAGTGCTAGAGATCTCCCTAGCGGGGGGAGTGAGCAGTTCTTC.

This chain connects TRBV7-3 to TRBJ1-1, with D possibly being TRBD1 (5 bases). The V gene lost 6 bases and the J gene lost 6 bases, with 14 bases spanning the gap. The CDR3 length is 13 residues. The germline V gene encodes CDR1 SGHTA and CDR2 FQGTGA. The CDR3 region has the DNA TGTGCCAGCAGTTTACCAGGGAGGGCTGAAGCTTTCTTT. Translated, it gives CASSLPGRAEAFF.

This clonotype is labeled as hyperexpanded (1% or more). The chain combines TRBV19 with TRBJ2-1; TRBD2 matches at 8 bases. The ends lost 8 bases at V and 4 bases at J; junction bases unmatched: 10. From germline, CDR1 is LNHDA and CDR2 SQIVND (reference sequence). The CDR3 contains 15 residues. The CDR3 here is CASSATSGLYNEQFF. For the CDR3, the DNA is TGTGCCAGTTCTGCTACTAGCGGACTATACAATGAGCAGTTCTTC.

There are a few counts of this clonotype. The CDR3 loop is CASSPRQGGSTDTQYF. CDR3 coding DNA: TGTGCCAGCAGCCCCAGGCAGGGGGGGAGCACAGATACGCAGTATTTT. V usage is TRBV7-2 and J usage is TRBJ2-3, with D tentatively TRBD1 or TRBD2 (7 bases each). Trimming pared 5 bases from V and 0 bases from J, leaving 15 bases between. CDR1 is SGHTA and CDR2 is FQGNSA in the germline V gene. The CDR3 sequence is 16 residues long.

This clonotype was counted a few times. Germline and junction disagree at one end, which may indicate a read error. The chain has TRBV4-2 and TRBJ1-6, with 7 nucleotides matching TRBD1. The germline V gene has CDR1 LGHNA and CDR2 YNFKEQ. The CDR3 is 15 residues long. The CDR3 region is CASSSGRGPNSSLHF. The CDR3 nucleotides read TGTGCCAGCTCTTCAGGGAGGGGGCCTAATTCATCCCTCCACTTT.

This clonotype rates as medium-sized. The chain carries TRBV27 and TRBJ2-1; no reliable D call. Trimming took off 1 base at V and 10 bases at J, with 5 bases between the two ends. CDR1 and CDR2 (germline): MNHEY, SMNVEV (reference sequence). The CDR3 totals 11 residues. The CDR3 DNA follows: TGTGCCAGCAGTTTATTCGGGGAGCAGTTCTTC. Translation gives CASSLFGEQFF.

This clonotype counts as large. The rearrangement links TRBV19 to TRBJ2-1; 11 positions match TRBD2. CDR1 and CDR2 from the germline V gene are LNHDA and SQIVND (reference sequence). The trim removed 4 bases at V and 4 bases at J, leaving 3 bases unmatched. This CDR3 contains 15 residues. The chain's CDR3 is CASSTTSGDYNEQFF. In DNA, the CDR3 is TGTGCCAGTAGTACGACTAGCGGGGATTACAATGAGCAGTTCTTC. The full variable domain, rest sourced from reference TRBV19 and TRBJ2-1, is DGGITQSPKYLFRKEGQNVTLSCEQNLNHDAMYWYRQDPGQGLRLIYYSQIVNDFQKGDIAEGYSVSREKKESFPLTVTSAQKNPTAFYLCASSTTSGDYNEQFFGPGTRLTVL.

By sample fraction, this clonotype is medium-sized. CDR3 sequence: CASSTNRGPSDIQYF. In DNA, the CDR3 is TGCGCCAGCAGCACGAACAGGGGTCCCTCTGACATTCAGTACTTC. The V gene is TRBV4-3, the J gene TRBJ2-4, with 7 positions matching TRBD1. With 5 bases clipped from V and 8 bases from J, the junction kept 12 bases outside the gene matches. Germline CDR1 is LGHNA and CDR2 is YSLEER. The CDR3 length is 15 residues.

This clonotype came up a few times. The chain links TRBV28 to TRBJ2-2, with D tentatively TRBD1 or TRBD2 (5 bases each). The V and J ends lost 5 bases and 6 bases respectively, with 13 bases between them. The CDR3 spans 14 residues. In germline, CDR1 is MDHEN, CDR2 SYDVKM. The DNA for the CDR3 is TGTGCCAGCAGTGAGGGGATTCAGTCCGGGGAGCTGTTTTTT. The encoded protein is CASSEGIQSGELFF. Using reference TRBV28 and TRBJ2-2 for the parts outside the CDR3, the full variable domain is DVKVTQSSRYLVKRTGEKVFLECVQDMDHENMFWYRQDPGLGLRLIYFSYDVKMKEKGDIPEGYSVSREKKERFSLILESASTNQTSMYLCASSEGIQSGELFFGEGSRLTVL.

V is TRBV27 and J is TRBJ1-2; D is unclear. V was cut by 6 bases and J by 2 bases, with 16 bases left in between. CDR1 MNHEY and CDR2 SMNVEV come from the germline V gene (reference sequence). The CDR3 loop spans 15 amino acids. The CDR3 region has the DNA TGTGCCAGCAGCGAGACTGCTTCGGTAAACTATGGCTACACCTTC. Translated: CASSETASVNYGYTF.

By share, this clonotype ranks as medium-sized. V and J are TRBV7-9 and TRBJ1-1; D may be TRBD1 (5 bases). The CDR3 extends over 12 amino acids. Trimming pared 5 bases from V and 6 bases from J, leaving 10 bases between. Germline V lookup: CDR1 SEHNR, CDR2 FQNEAQ (reference sequence). CDR3 sequence reads: CASSSSTAEAFF. The CDR3, as DNA: TGTGCCAGCAGCAGCTCGACAGCTGAAGCTTTCTTT.

The chain is built from TRBV5-4 and TRBJ2-1, with D possibly TRBD2 on 6 matching bases. This CDR3 is 13 amino acids long. The germline V gene encodes CDR1 SGHNT and CDR2 YYREEE (reference sequence). V lost 5 bases to trimming and J lost 9 bases, with 15 bases between them. The CDR3 reads CASSLYHGSEQFF. The CDR3 coding sequence is TGTGCCAGCAGTTTGTACCACGGGAGTGAGCAGTTCTTC.

The rearrangement uses TRBV19 and TRBJ2-3; TRBD1 matches 9 bases. The CDR3 runs to 15 residues. Germline assignment: CDR1 LNHDA and CDR2 SQIVND (reference sequence). With 11 bases clipped from V and 0 bases from J, the junction kept 9 bases outside the gene matches. The CDR3 sequence: CASRPGQGSTDTQYF. The DNA of the CDR3 is TGTGCCTCGCGCCCGGGACAGGGTAGCACAGATACGCAGTATTTT. The variable domain in full, completed from reference TRBV19 and TRBJ2-3, reads DGGITQSPKYLFRKEGQNVTLSCEQNLNHDAMYWYRQDPGQGLRLIYYSQIVNDFQKGDIAEGYSVSREKKESFPLTVTSAQKNPTAFYLCASRPGQGSTDTQYFGPGTRLTVL.